Shown below are 9 T cell receptor beta chains from a single sample sequenced in a study of T cell changes during pregnancy in multiple sclerosis. Assay: immunoSEQ multiplex PCR; the TCRdb copy retains only in-frame clones and omits some. Here the sample spans approximately 30,000 clones, around 89% being singletons. The source was CD8+ T cells from peripheral blood mononuclear cells, collected in the third trimester of pregnancy. These receptors came from a female donor with multiple sclerosis, enrolled in a pregnancy study.

The CDR3 loop is CASSLRQGASEKLFF. CDR3 bases: TGCGCCAGCAGCCTCCGACAGGGGGCGAGTGAAAAACTGTTTTTT. This chain joins TRBV4-1 and TRBJ1-4; 10 bases line up with TRBD1. V was pared by 4 bases and J by 7 bases, with 6 bases of the junction left unmatched. The length of the CDR3 is 15 residues. CDR1 is MGHRA, CDR2 YSYEKL, per germline.

The rearrangement links TRBV5-4 to TRBJ2-1; the match to TRBD2 covers 11 bases. V shed 0 bases and J 3 bases; nucleotides not matched to a gene: 2. Germline CDR1 is SGHNT and CDR2 is YYREEE (reference sequence). The CDR3 totals 16 residues. CDR3 region: CASSLGLAGGYNEQFF. CDR3 nucleotides: TGTGCCAGCAGCTTGGGCCTAGCGGGAGGCTACAATGAGCAGTTCTTC. The whole variable domain, filled in from reference TRBV5-4 and TRBJ2-1, reads ETGVTQSPTHLIKTRGQQVTLRCSSQSGHNTVSWYQQALGQGPQFIFQYYREEENGRGNFPPRFSGLQFPNYSSELNVNALELDDSALYLCASSLGLAGGYNEQFFGPGTRLTVL.

The CDR3 reads CASSLPGVEAFF. The CDR3 nucleotides are TGCGCCAGCAGCTTGCCAGGGGTTGAAGCTTTCTTT. The rearrangement uses TRBV5-1 and TRBJ1-1; D might be TRBD1 (6 bases). The CDR3 has 12 amino acids. V was trimmed by 1 base and J by 7 bases, leaving 8 bases between them. CDR1 and CDR2 from the germline V gene are SGHRS and YFSETQ. Together with reference TRBV5-1 and TRBJ1-1, the CDR3 gives the full variable domain: KAGVTQTPRYLIKTRGQQVTLSCSPISGHRSVSWYQQTPGQGLQFLFEYFSETQRNKGNFPGRFSGRQFSNSRSEMNVSTLELGDSALYLCASSLPGVEAFFGQGTRLTVV.

The genes are TRBV11-2 and TRBJ2-1; TRBD1 matches 12 bases. CDR1 and CDR2 (germline): SGHAT, FQNNGV. The CDR3 is made up of 15 amino acids. V trimming: 4 bases; J trimming: 8 bases; junction bases outside the gene matches: 6. CDR3 DNA: TGTGCCAGCAGCTCGTGGGACAGGGGGCGGGATGAGCAGTTCTTC. Encoded protein: CASSSWDRGRDEQFF.

The chain joins TRBV13 to TRBJ2-7; D remains ambiguous. The CDR3 sequence is 14 residues long. Trimming removed 0 bases from V and 4 bases from J, with 10 bases in between. Germline loops: CDR1 PRHDT, CDR2 FYEKMQ (reference sequence). The CDR3 reads CASSLGKTRYEQYF. As DNA, the CDR3 is TGTGCCAGCAGCTTAGGCAAGACTCGTTACGAGCAGTACTTC. Full variable domain (outside the CDR3, taken from reference TRBV13 and TRBJ2-7): AAGVIQSPRHLIKEKRETATLKCYPIPRHDTVYWYQQGPGQDPQFLISFYEKMQSDKGSIPDRFSAQQFSDYHSELNMSSLELGDSALYFCASSLGKTRYEQYFGPGTRLTVT.

The chain is built from TRBV19 and TRBJ1-5, with D possibly TRBD1 on 6 matching bases. This CDR3 contains 14 residues. Germline V CDR1 and CDR2: LNHDA, SQIVND (reference sequence). V gave up 2 bases and J gave up 6 bases, with 11 bases separating them. Here the CDR3 reads CASSIRQGSQPQHF. DNA for the CDR3: TGTGCCAGTAGTATAAGGCAGGGGAGTCAGCCCCAGCATTTT.

This clone came up once. The chain employs TRBV6-5 and TRBJ1-6; D is undetermined. The V gene's germline CDR1 is MNHEY and CDR2 SVGAGI. V dropped 5 bases and J dropped 4 bases, with 3 bases sitting between them. The CDR3 is 12 amino acids. The DNA of the CDR3 is TGTGCCAGCAGTCTGTATAATTCACCCCTCCACTTT. Translated: CASSLYNSPLHF.

The chain links TRBV11-2 to TRBJ2-7, with a possible D match to TRBD1 (6 bases). The CDR3 totals 15 residues. The V and J ends lost 4 bases and 3 bases respectively, with 16 bases between them. Germline lookup yields CDR1 SGHAT and CDR2 FQNNGV. The CDR3, as DNA: TGTGCCAGCAGCTCAACCTCGGCAGGGGACTACGAGCAGTACTTC. Encoded protein: CASSSTSAGDYEQYF.

The V call is TRBV30, the J call TRBJ1-4; 8 nucleotides agree with TRBD1. J lost 7 bases, V lost 1 base, and 5 bases had no gene match. The CDR3 has 14 residues. Looked up from germline, CDR1 is GTSNPN and CDR2 is SVGIG (reference sequence). The CDR3, as DNA: TGTGCCTGGAGTGGAATGGGGACAGGTGAAAAACTGTTTTTT. As protein: CAWSGMGTGEKLFF.